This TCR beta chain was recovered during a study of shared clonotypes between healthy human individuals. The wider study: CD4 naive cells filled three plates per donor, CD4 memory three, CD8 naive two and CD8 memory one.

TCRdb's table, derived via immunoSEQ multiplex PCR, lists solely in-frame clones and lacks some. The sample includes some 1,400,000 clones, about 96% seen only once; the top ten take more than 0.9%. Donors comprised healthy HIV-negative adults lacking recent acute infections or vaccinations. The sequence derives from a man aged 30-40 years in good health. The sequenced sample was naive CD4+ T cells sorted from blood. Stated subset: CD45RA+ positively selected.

The CDR3 spells CASSRDRNNEQFF. CDR3 in DNA: TGTGCCAGCAGTCGGGACAGGAACAATGAGCAGTTCTTC. This sequence joins TRBV2 and TRBJ2-1, with TRBD1 matching 8 bases. V was clipped by 5 bases and J by 5 bases; unmatched bases: 2. The CDR3 has 13 residues. Per germline, CDR1 SNHLY and CDR2 FYNNEI.